The 17 T cell receptor beta chains below were found in one sample sequenced in a study of T-cell memory formation after mild COVID-19. TCRdb re-analysed the 5' RACE reads in MiXCR, keeping a single row per CDR3 protein. The sample lists 150,000 to 200,000 distinct CDR3 sequences, less than 20% occurring once. The material sequenced was PBMCs or a T cell subset sorted from them (not recorded which). The receptor set was obtained from a man aged 18 to 29 who had mild COVID-19 (a few samples of this study predate the infection). Cell type and time point are not known.

This clonotype was seen a handful of times. This sequence joins TRBV4-1 and TRBJ2-2; D may be TRBD1 (7 bases). CDR3 length equals 16 residues. Trimming left V 1 base short and J 3 bases short, with 12 bases between. Per germline, CDR1 MGHRA and CDR2 YSYEKL. The CDR3 here is CASSQVAGTDTGELFF. The DNA for the CDR3 is TGCGCCAGCAGCCAAGTGGCGGGGACAGACACCGGGGAGCTGTTTTTT.

This clonotype was counted ten times or more. The gene calls are TRBV12-3 or TRBV12-4 and TRBJ2-3; possibly TRBD2 for D (5 bases). This CDR3 has 13 residues. With 3 bases removed from V and 5 bases from J, the gap between germline ends came to 9 bases. The CDR3 is CASSLGAVDTQYF. Here the CDR3 DNA reads TGTGCCAGCAGTTTGGGAGCGGTAGATACGCAGTATTTT.

This clonotype was counted only a few times. J is TRBJ2-2 and V is TRBV6-5, with D perhaps matching TRBD1 (5 bases). This CDR3 region has 14 residues. Germline loops: CDR1 MNHEY, CDR2 SVGAGI. V lost 2 bases to trimming and J lost 2 bases, with 6 bases between them. The DNA for the CDR3 is TGTGCCAGCAGTTACCAGGGAAACACCGGGGAGCTGTTTTTT. This codes for CASSYQGNTGELFF.

The chain links TRBV7-9 to TRBJ2-5; D unresolved. The CDR3 consists of 14 residues. V lost 3 bases, J lost 3 bases, and 11 bases lay in between. CDR1 and CDR2 (germline): SEHNR, FQNEAQ (reference sequence). CDR3 bases: TGTGCCAGCAGCTTCGTCGGCAGCAAAGAGACCCAGTACTTC. Encoded protein: CASSFVGSKETQYF. Full variable domain (outside the CDR3, taken from reference TRBV7-9 and TRBJ2-5): DTGVSQNPRHKITKRGQNVTFRCDPISEHNRLYWYRQTLGQGPEFLTYFQNEAQLEKSRLLSDRFSAERPKGSFSTLEIQRTEQGDSAMYLCASSFVGSKETQYFGPGTRLLVL.

This clonotype was observed a few times. The genes are TRBV7-3 and TRBJ2-6, with a tentative D call TRBD2 (5 bases). This CDR3 is built from 15 residues. With 3 bases removed from V and 4 bases from J, the gap between germline ends came to 10 bases. Germline CDR1 is SGHTA and CDR2 is FQGTGA. CDR3 nucleotides: TGTGCCAGCAGCTTCGGGAACGCGGGGGCCAACGTCCTGACTTTC. Amino acid sequence: CASSFGNAGANVLTF.

This chain connects TRBV5-1 to TRBJ2-6; 8 bases align to TRBD1. Germline V gene data show CDR1 as SGHRS and CDR2 as YFSETQ. The CDR3 has 16 residues. With 5 bases clipped from V and 1 base from J, the junction kept 5 bases outside the gene matches. In DNA form, the CDR3 reads TGCGCCAGCAGGTCGACAGGGGCTTCTGGGGCCAACGTCCTGACTTTC. This codes for CASRSTGASGANVLTF.

At least ten counts were recorded for this clonotype. The genes are TRBV7-2 and TRBJ2-7; D remains ambiguous. CDR1 is SGHTA and CDR2 is FQGNSA in the germline V gene. This CDR3 has 14 residues. Trimming left V 3 bases short and J 0 bases short, with 9 bases between. In DNA form, the CDR3 reads TGTGCCAGCAGCTTCCGGATCAGCTCCTACGAGCAGTACTTC. Protein sequence: CASSFRISSYEQYF.

This chain joins TRBV7-2 and TRBJ2-7; 9 bases fit TRBD1. This CDR3 is 14 amino acids long. The V segment lost 8 bases and the J segment 1 base; nucleotides outside the gene matches: 6. Germline V CDR1 and CDR2: SGHTA, FQGNSA. CDR3 DNA sequence: TGTGCCAGCCAAGCCGGGACAGGGTCCTACGAGCAGTACTTC. Its translation: CASQAGTGSYEQYF. The full variable domain, its missing parts supplied by reference TRBV7-2 and TRBJ2-7, is GAGVSQSPSNKVTEKGKDVELRCDPISGHTALYWYRQSLGQGLEFLIYFQGNSAPDKSGLPSDRFSAERTGGSVSTLTIQRTQQEDSAVYLCASQAGTGSYEQYFGPGTRLTVT.

This clonotype was observed a handful of times. V is TRBV7-6 and J is TRBJ1-2; 8 bases line up with TRBD1. This CDR3 comprises 19 residues. Per germline, CDR1 SGHVS and CDR2 FNYEAQ. The trim removed 4 bases at V and 1 base at J, leaving 17 bases unmatched. The CDR3: CASSSGSPTRTGINYGYTF. Here the CDR3 DNA reads TGTGCCAGCAGCTCAGGGTCACCGACCCGGACAGGGATTAACTATGGCTACACCTTC.

Only a few counts were recorded for this clonotype. This sequence joins TRBV7-9 and TRBJ1-6; tentatively, D is TRBD1 (5 bases). V lost 3 bases, J lost 13 bases, and 13 bases lay in between. CDR3 length: 13 residues. Germline V gives CDR1 SEHNR, CDR2 FQNEAQ (reference sequence). The CDR3 nucleotides read TGTGCCAGCAGCTTCACCACCCAGGGCCCCCTCCACTTT. This encodes CASSFTTQGPLHF.

This clonotype was observed a handful of times. V is TRBV20-1 and J is TRBJ1-1; D is ambiguous. CDR3 size: 12 residues. Germline CDR1 is DFQATT and CDR2 is SNEGSKA (reference sequence). V gave up 3 bases and J gave up 3 bases, with 8 bases separating them. The CDR3 region has the DNA TGCAGTGCTAGTGGGTCATACACTGAAGCTTTCTTT. Protein sequence: CSASGSYTEAFF.

The table lists this clonotype with a few counts. The chain joins TRBV18 to TRBJ2-5, with D unclear. The germline gives CDR1 KGHSH, CDR2 LQKENI. The length of the CDR3 is 14 residues. V shed 0 bases and J shed 1 base, with 6 bases lying between them. The chain's CDR3 is CASSPPNGQETQYF. DNA for the CDR3: TGTGCCAGCTCACCACCTAACGGCCAAGAGACCCAGTACTTC.

Only a few counts were recorded for this clonotype. The chain joins TRBV7-9 to TRBJ2-1; tentatively, D is TRBD2 (6 bases). Germline values: CDR1 SEHNR, CDR2 FQNEAQ (reference sequence). This CDR3 has 13 amino acids. The ends were cut back, 1 base at V and 6 bases at J, with 7 bases in the middle. CDR3 region: CASSLGSGNEQFF. The CDR3 DNA sequence: TGTGCCAGCAGCTTAGGTAGCGGCAATGAGCAGTTCTTC.

This clonotype has a handful of counts. This chain connects TRBV5-1 to TRBJ2-5; 7 bases match TRBD1. The trim removed 0 bases at V and 4 bases at J, leaving 6 bases unmatched. This CDR3 has 15 residues. Germline CDR1 SGHRS, CDR2 YFSETQ. The DNA of the CDR3 is TGCGCCAGCAGCTTGGGAGCCACAGGGGCAGAGACCCAGTACTTC. Its protein is CASSLGATGAETQYF.

The chain couples TRBV20-1 to TRBJ2-7; D gene ambiguous. This CDR3 is built from 11 residues. CDR1 and CDR2 (germline): DFQATT, SNEGSKA (reference sequence). Between the trimmed V and J ends, which lost 3 bases and 3 bases, there was a span of 6 bases. The CDR3, as DNA: TGCAGTGCTAGGGTGGGCTACGAGCAGTACTTC. This translates into CSARVGYEQYF.

This CDR3 reads CSVERGAENYGYTF. In DNA form, the CDR3 reads TGCAGCGTTGAACGCGGGGCGGAAAACTATGGCTACACCTTC. The V and J genes are TRBV29-1 and TRBJ1-2; D possibly corresponds to TRBD1 (5 bases). Trimming left V 2 bases short and J 2 bases short, with 12 bases between. Germline V gene data show CDR1 as SQVTM and CDR2 as ANQGSEA. This CDR3 region has 14 residues.

This clonotype was seen repeatedly, ten times or more. The rearrangement joins TRBV4-2 to TRBJ2-5, with unresolved D. Trimming stripped 0 bases from V and 5 bases from J, with 10 bases between. This CDR3 is 14 amino acids long. Germline V gene data show CDR1 as LGHNA and CDR2 as YNFKEQ. The CDR3 spells CASSQEALMETQYF. CDR3 bases: TGTGCCAGCAGCCAAGAAGCCCTTATGGAGACCCAGTACTTC.